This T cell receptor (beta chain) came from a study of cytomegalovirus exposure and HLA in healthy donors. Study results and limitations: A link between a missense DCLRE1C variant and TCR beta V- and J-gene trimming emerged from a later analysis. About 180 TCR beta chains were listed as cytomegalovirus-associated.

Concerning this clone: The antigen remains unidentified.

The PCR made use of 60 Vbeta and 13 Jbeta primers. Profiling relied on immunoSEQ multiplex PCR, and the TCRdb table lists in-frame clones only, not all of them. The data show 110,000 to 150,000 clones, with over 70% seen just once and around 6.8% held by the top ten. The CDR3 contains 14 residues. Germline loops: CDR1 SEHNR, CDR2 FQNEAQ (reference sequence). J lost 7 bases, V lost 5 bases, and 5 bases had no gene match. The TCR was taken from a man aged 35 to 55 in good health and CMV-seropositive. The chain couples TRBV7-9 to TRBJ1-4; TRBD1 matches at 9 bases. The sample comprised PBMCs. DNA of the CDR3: TGTGCCAGCAGCCAGGGACAGGGAGGTGAAAAACTGTTTTTT. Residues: CASSQGQGGEKLFF.